This TCR beta chain was sequenced during a study of cytomegalovirus exposure and HLA in healthy donors. General observations from the study: Cytomegalovirus-associated status was assigned to 164 TCR beta chains. About 90% or about 30% of the time was how often most TCR beta V segments were productive, according to an earlier analysis.

Unmatched junction bases numbered 12, after V lost 5 bases and J lost 3 bases. In germline, CDR1 is SGHTA, CDR2 FQGNSA. The CDR3 is made up of 17 amino acids. Note on this clone: Its matching antigen is unknown.

The PCR contained 60 Vbeta and 13 Jbeta primers. Sequenced by immunoSEQ multiplex PCR; TCRdb stores in-frame clones only, minus some. The sample records 100,000 or so clones, 75% to 80% being singletons. The rearrangement joins TRBV7-2 to TRBJ2-1; 8 nucleotides agree with TRBD2. The receptor was isolated from a woman in her thirties or forties in good health and CMV-seropositive. The sequencing input was PBMCs. The CDR3 spells CASSIQAGAVGYNEQFF. For the CDR3, the DNA is TGTGCCAGCAGCATACAAGCGGGAGCGGTCGGCTACAATGAGCAGTTCTTC.